Given below is one T cell receptor (beta chain) in context. The antigen remains unidentified. These data originate in a study of OX40 agonist ivuxolimab in advanced cancers. Study-wide context: Ivuxolimab, which patients received intravenously every 2 weeks, was dosed at 0.01 to 10 mg/kg. Hepatocellular carcinoma, melanoma, renal cell or head and neck cancer was diagnosed in the dose-escalation patients.

Study-wide results and caveats: Among T cells, CD8+ cells averaged more expanded clones than CD4+ cells. Within 6 weeks, CD4+ and CD8+ blood T cells expanded clonally at 0.1 to 3.0 mg/kg.

The CDR3 sequence is 9 residues long. Germline CDR1 and CDR2: DFQATT and SNEGSKA (reference sequence). Some clones are missing from TCRdb's copy, which holds only in-frame ones; the method was immunoSEQ multiplex PCR. This table holds more than 80,000 clones, around 88% found once. The TCR comes from an adult with an advanced solid tumor such as melanoma, head and neck, liver or kidney cancer. The rearrangement uses TRBV20-1 and TRBJ1-2; D gene uncertain. This specimen consisted of CD4+ or CD8+ T cells sorted from blood, obtained in a trial of the OX40 agonist ivuxolimab. CDR3 protein: CRTSNGYTF. The DNA for the CDR3 is TGCAGGACAAGTAATGGCTACACCTTC.